This entry concerns a single T cell receptor beta chain. This table comes from immunoSEQ multiplex PCR, and its TCRdb copy is limited to in-frame clones, with some not included. Counted here are some 66,000 clones, nearly 98% occurring once; the ten biggest clones make up approximately 0.17%. CDR1 and CDR2 (germline): SGHRS, YFSETQ. The CDR3 totals 13 residues. Trimming left V 2 bases short and J 0 bases short, with 6 bases between. This entry comes from a study of technical replicates of blood from several donors. The source material was T cells isolated from PBMCs. The rearrangement uses TRBV5-1 and TRBJ2-7, with unresolved D. The TCR comes from a human donor in good health. Here the CDR3 reads CASSLASSYEQYF. The CDR3 nucleotides read TGCGCCAGCAGCTTAGCGAGCTCCTACGAGCAGTACTTC. Complete variable domain (other parts from reference TRBV5-1 and TRBJ2-7): KAGVTQTPRYLIKTRGQQVTLSCSPISGHRSVSWYQQTPGQGLQFLFEYFSETQRNKGNFPGRFSGRQFSNSRSEMNVSTLELGDSALYLCASSLASSYEQYFGPGTRLTVT.